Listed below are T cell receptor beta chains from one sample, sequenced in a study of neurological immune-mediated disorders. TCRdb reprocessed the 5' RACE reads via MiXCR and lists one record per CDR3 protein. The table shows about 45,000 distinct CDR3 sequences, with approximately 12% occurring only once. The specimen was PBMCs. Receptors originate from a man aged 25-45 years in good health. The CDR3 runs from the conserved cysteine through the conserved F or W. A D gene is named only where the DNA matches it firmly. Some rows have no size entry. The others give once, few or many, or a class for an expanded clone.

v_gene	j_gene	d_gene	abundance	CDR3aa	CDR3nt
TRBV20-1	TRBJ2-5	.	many	CSAQQTGNPETQYF	TGCAGTGCCCAACAAACAGGGAACCCAGAGACCCAGTACTTC
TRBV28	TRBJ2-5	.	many	CASSSPGTSQETQYF	TGTGCCAGCAGTTCCCCGGGCACCAGCCAAGAGACCCAGTACTTC
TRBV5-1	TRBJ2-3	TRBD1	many	CASSPTGTGGLDTQYF	TGCGCCAGCAGCCCAACCGGGACAGGGGGATTGGATACGCAGTATTTT
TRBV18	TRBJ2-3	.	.	CASYPGVEDTQYF	TGTGCCAGCTACCCAGGGGTAGAGGATACGCAGTATTTT
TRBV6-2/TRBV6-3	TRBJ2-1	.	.	CASSPTEEVNEQFF	TGTGCCAGCAGTCCGACGGAAGAAGTCAATGAGCAGTTCTTC
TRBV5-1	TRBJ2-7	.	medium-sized	CASSLGNSPTWEQYF	TGCGCCAGCAGCTTGGGGAACAGTCCTACGTGGGAGCAGTACTTC
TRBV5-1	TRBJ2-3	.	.	CASSFYICSAFLSGRADTQYF	.
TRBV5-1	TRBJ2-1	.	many	CASSPDTPPGSYNEQFF	TGCGCCAGCAGCCCGGACACACCTCCGGGCTCCTACAATGAGCAGTTCTTC
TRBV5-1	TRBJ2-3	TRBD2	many	CASSFPSGNRADTQYF	TGCGCCAGCAGCTTCCCTAGCGGGAATCGTGCGGATACGCAGTATTTT
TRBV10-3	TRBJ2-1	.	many	CAISESRQKEQFF	TGTGCCATCAGTGAGTCTCGACAAAAAGAGCAGTTCTTC